This TCR beta chain derives from a study of blood T cell repertoires in COVID-19. Looking at the study overall: The United States, Italy and Spain were the sources of the acute and convalescent COVID-19 samples. PBMCs, B-cell-depleted T cells, or T cells were the source of the cDNA or gDNA that made up the material.

The germline V and J ends were trimmed by 6 bases and 4 bases, with 9 bases remaining between them. The CDR3 covers 12 residues. Per the original data handling: Estimation of nucleated cell counts relied on the amplification of reference gene primers. Sequenced by immunoSEQ multiplex PCR; TCRdb stores in-frame clones only, minus some. D and trimming come from the DNA, and the V and J calls and clone size come from that table. This table has 150,000 to 200,000 clones, more than 75% appearing once. This clone has just a few counts. Other DNA variants within this sample encode the same CDR3. The receptor was derived from a human donor in a cohort sampled during active COVID-19. This chain connects TRBV12-3 or TRBV12-4 to TRBJ1-2; TRBD1 might be the D (6 bases). The sequencing input was peripheral blood. CDR3 DNA: TGTGCCAGCAGCCCAGGGGTCTATGGCTACACCTTC. This translates into CASSPGVYGYTF.